These T cell receptor beta chains were read from a single sample in a study of T cells expressing NK-cell markers. TCRdb reprocessed the 5' RACE reads and reports one entry per CDR3 protein, with no DNA. This specimen shows 450,000 to 600,000 distinct CDR3 sequences; the ten leading clones hold approximately 3.6%. The sample was blood T cells: a sorted CD56 or NKG2C T cell subset, CD4+ or CD8+ T cells, or bulk PBMC T cells (not recorded which). The receptors were sampled from a man in his late teens or twenties in good health. Each CDR3 is given with its conserved first and last residue.

>TRBJ2-6|TRBV28
CASSTGGWGANVLTF
>TRBJ1-1|TRBV6-1
CASSDIGGRRNTEAFF
>TRBJ1-5|TRBV3-1
CASSQDGFGEPQHF
>TRBJ2-4|TRBV6-1
CASSRRTGAAKNIQYF
>TRBJ2-5|TRBV7-3
CASSLTLGLQETQYF
>TRBJ1-4|TRBV7-8
CASSWDRGGEKLFF
>TRBJ2-7|TRBV27
CASSQTGGFEQYF
>TRBJ2-1|TRBV9
CASSATTAIRNNEQFF
>TRBJ2-3|TRBV7-9
CASSYPMGRRGADTQYF
>TRBJ2-5|TRBV3-1
CASSRSLAGVETQYF
>TRBJ2-1|TRBV4-2
CASSPYFSAGVRSEQFF
>TRBJ2-2|TRBV24-1
CATSEWAGANTGELFF
>TRBJ2-7|TRBV4-3
CASSQALTSSYEQYF
>TRBJ1-2|TRBV12-3/TRBV12-4
CASSSGPFYGYTF
>TRBJ1-1|TRBV29-1
CSVAQGGLNTEAFF
>TRBJ2-1|TRBV7-7
CASSPLSPYNEQFF
>TRBJ1-6|TRBV7-9
CASSLDTGSSPLHF
>TRBJ2-1|TRBV3-1
CASSQGIEAPGYNEQFF
>TRBJ2-1|TRBV7-9
CASSLAVGTKNNEQFF
>TRBJ2-5|TRBV20-1
CSALQEGTSGWAETQYF
>TRBJ2-2|TRBV12-3/TRBV12-4
CASSLGAGGHAGELFF
>TRBJ2-1|TRBV11-2
CASSLRGPGNNEQFF
>TRBJ1-1|TRBV20-1
CSARDLVNTEAFF
>TRBJ2-1|TRBV7-2
CASSPRRTVYNEQFF
>TRBJ2-5|TRBV13
CASSPGGTRKTQYF
>TRBJ1-4|TRBV20-1
CSATYRQDPNEKLFF
>TRBJ2-1|TRBV20-1
CSASGIQSGVVGDEQFF
>TRBJ1-2|TRBV11-2
CASSLAPQGDYGYTF
>TRBJ1-4|TRBV25-1
CASRTERQGGGEKLFF
>TRBJ2-5|TRBV5-1
CASSRETSLGTQYF
>TRBJ2-5|TRBV7-9
CASSLGAGGSVKETQYF
>TRBJ2-3|TRBV30
CAWSRANTQYF
>TRBJ2-1|TRBV18
CASSPAPGLAMSSYNEQFF
>TRBJ2-5|TRBV21-1
CASSDQAREDRETQYF
>TRBJ2-1|TRBV28
CASSLATPRQFF
>TRBJ2-5|TRBV12-3/TRBV12-4
CASSGRPGQGMETQYF
>TRBJ1-1|TRBV19
CASILGNTEAFF
>TRBJ2-3|TRBV7-2
CASSFSGAGVGGDTQYF
>TRBJ2-3|TRBV4-1
CASSQTQGATDTQYF
>TRBJ2-2|TRBV10-1
CASKSGPNTGELFF
>TRBJ2-1|TRBV7-9
CASSFGAGVGYNEQFF